This record concerns one TCR beta chain sequence. The antigen is not known. The sample originates from a study of shared clonotypes between healthy human individuals. Study background: Three plates each covered CD4 naive and memory; CD8 naive two, CD8 memory one.

CDR1 is GTSNPN, CDR2 SVGIG, per germline (reference sequence). CDR3 size: 15 residues. V was clipped by 0 bases and J by 0 bases, with 11 bases between them. General study results and limits: Naive subsets, compared against memory subsets, generally had larger estimated richness values. Limitation of the genetic and exposure-history diversity represented came from the few donors.

Selected positively for CCR7 and CD45RO-negative, naive CD8 cells excluded terminally differentiated effector memory CD45RA+ cells. The method was immunoSEQ multiplex PCR; TCRdb's version includes in-frame clones alone and lacks a portion of them. The sample has about 2 million clones, approximately 94% seen once; the top ten hold 0.85% to 1.2%. Sequenced: naive CD8+ T cells sorted from blood. The sequence was collected from a man between 18 and 35 years old in good health. The V call is TRBV30, the J call TRBJ1-1; the D is unclear. CDR3 in amino acids: CAWSVWTGLNTEAFF. As DNA, the CDR3 is TGTGCCTGGAGTGTATGGACGGGTTTGAACACTGAAGCTTTCTTT.